The 3 T cell receptor beta chains below were found in one sample sequenced in a study of blood T cell repertoires in COVID-19. Using immunoSEQ multiplex PCR, the repertoire was profiled, and TCRdb retains in-frame clones only, with some absent. The sample gives roughly 140,000 clones, about 80% of which show up once; approximately 3.5% is in the top ten. The sequencing sample was made of peripheral blood. The receptor set was obtained from a man between 65 and 79 years old who had recovered from COVID-19.

This sequence joins TRBV11-3 and TRBJ2-5; weak D call: TRBD2 (6 bases). Trimming took off 5 bases at V and 0 bases at J, with 19 bases between the two ends. CDR3 length: 17 amino acids. The germline gives CDR1 SGHNT, CDR2 YENEEA. CDR3 coding DNA: TGTGCCAGCAGCCTGGGCGATGCGGGGATGTACCAAGAGACCCAGTACTTC. Its protein product is CASSLGDAGMYQETQYF.

This chain joins TRBV7-2 and TRBJ2-7; D might be TRBD1 (5 bases). Germline CDR1 and CDR2: SGHTA and FQGNSA. The V gene lost 1 base and the J gene lost 2 bases, with 12 bases spanning the gap. The CDR3 runs to 15 residues. CDR3 region: CASSLDGRATYEQYF. The CDR3 DNA follows: TGTGCCAGCAGCTTAGATGGCAGGGCAACCTACGAGCAGTACTTC.

This chain connects TRBV5-1 to TRBJ2-1, with D possibly being TRBD2 (7 bases). V was cut by 4 bases and J by 3 bases, with 20 bases left in between. CDR1 SGHRS and CDR2 YFSETQ come from the germline V gene. This CDR3 has 17 residues. Here the CDR3 DNA reads TGCGCCAGCAGCGCCGAGGGGGTAGCGGGCCTCTACAATGAGCAGTTCTTC. Protein product: CASSAEGVAGLYNEQFF.